This T cell receptor (beta chain) was sequenced for a study of shared clonotypes between healthy human individuals. The study, taken as a whole, reports: The researchers took only blood, and tissue repertoires probably look different.

The length of the CDR3 is 16 residues. Trimming cost V 0 bases and J 2 bases; bases outside gene matches: 5. Germline loops: CDR1 SGHRS, CDR2 YFSETQ. This clone came up once. The antigen remains undetermined. Other DNA sequences in this specimen translate into the identical CDR3. Replicate sorted-subset PCRs were loaded with approximately 190 ng DNA, 30,000 or so T cell genomes. Sequencing used immunoSEQ multiplex PCR; TCRdb keeps in-frame clones, though not all of them. Of about 2.4 million clones listed, 90% to 95% are singletons. The source is a man between 18 and 35 years old in good health. Some clones in this sample may be carry-over from other donors' samples. The source material was naive CD4+ T cells from PBMCs. Described subset: CD45RA+ positively selected. The rearrangement uses TRBV5-1 and TRBJ1-5; 7 bases are shared with TRBD1. The CDR3 region has the DNA TGCGCCAGCAGCTTGGGACAGGGTGGAGGCAATCAGCCCCAGCATTTT. Encoded protein: CASSLGQGGGNQPQHF.